Below, 3 T cell receptor beta chains from the same sample are listed, as sequenced in a study of cytomegalovirus exposure and HLA in healthy donors. Both 60 Vbeta primers and 13 Jbeta primers went into the PCR. Using immunoSEQ multiplex PCR, the repertoire was profiled, and TCRdb retains in-frame clones only, with some absent. This sample has about 250,000 clones, with roughly 70% found just once. Sequencing was carried out using PBMCs. The receptors stem from a female donor in good health and CMV-seronegative.

CDR3 amino acids: CASSPGDGTYEQYF. DNA of the CDR3: TGCGCCAGCAGCCCGGGAGACGGTACCTACGAGCAGTACTTC. The rearrangement joins TRBV5-1 to TRBJ2-7, with D possibly being TRBD2 (6 bases). Trimming left V 4 bases short and J 2 bases short, with 13 bases between. CDR3 length equals 14 residues. Germline assignment: CDR1 SGHRS and CDR2 YFSETQ.

This chain joins TRBV6-6 and TRBJ1-5, with TRBD1 as a possible D gene (6 bases). Per the germline V gene, CDR1 is MNHNY and CDR2 is SVGAGI (reference sequence). The CDR3 has 16 residues. V lost 6 bases to trimming and J lost 1 base, with 16 bases between them. CDR3 loop: CASRPITGPSNQPQHF. The CDR3 region has the DNA TGTGCCAGCAGACCTATCACAGGGCCCAGCAATCAGCCCCAGCATTTT.

The rearrangement joins TRBV27 to TRBJ2-1; 11 positions agree with TRBD2. The J segment lost 7 bases and the V segment lost 1 base, leaving 3 bases of the junction unmatched. In germline, CDR1 is MNHEY, CDR2 SMNVEV (reference sequence). CDR3 size: 15 residues. As DNA, the CDR3 is TGTGCCAGCAGTTTATTAGCGGGAGGGCCTAATGAGCAGTTCTTC. Translated, it gives CASSLLAGGPNEQFF.